Presented here are 10 T cell receptor beta chains from one specimen sequenced in a study of T cells in Graves' hyperthyroidism and ophthalmopathy. What was amplified from RNA transcripts were TCR beta CDR3 regions. With the HTBI primer set, the TCR CDR3 went through a first round of RT-PCR. TCRdb re-called the multiplex PCR reads with MiXCR, one entry per CDR3 protein. The sample records approximately 370,000 distinct CDR3 sequences, about 15% being singletons. Sequencing was carried out using blood. These receptors came from a woman in her twenties or thirties with Graves' hyperthyroidism.

V and J are TRBV20-1 and TRBJ2-7, with TRBD1 identical over 8 bases. Germline V gives CDR1 DFQATT, CDR2 SNEGSKA (reference sequence). The J segment lost 5 bases and the V segment lost 5 bases, leaving 11 bases of the junction unmatched. The CDR3 length is 14 residues. This CDR3 is CSALGQGNSDEQYF. The CDR3 DNA follows: TGCAGTGCTTTAGGACAGGGAAATTCGGACGAGCAGTACTTC.

This clonotype came up many times. V is TRBV7-9 and J is TRBJ1-5, with D possibly matching TRBD1 (5 bases). This CDR3 comprises 13 residues. Trimming cost V 5 bases and J 5 bases, with 10 bases left between them. CDR1 is SEHNR, CDR2 FQNEAQ, per germline (reference sequence). In DNA form, the CDR3 reads TGTGCCAGCAGCCCAGCCAGGGATCAGCCCCAGCATTTT. This gives the protein CASSPARDQPQHF.

A single count supports this clonotype. The rearrangement links TRBV7-9 to TRBJ2-1, with 14 bases that match TRBD2. The CDR3 consists of 16 residues. V trimming: 5 bases; J trimming: 7 bases; junction bases outside the gene matches: 7. Germline V gives CDR1 SEHNR, CDR2 FQNEAQ (reference sequence). CDR3 in DNA: TGTGCCAGCAGCCAACTGACTAGCGGGAGGGGGAATGAGCAGTTCTTC. This translates into CASSQLTSGRGNEQFF.

Notes on this clonotype: At one of its ends the junction is not consistent with the germline gene, which may arise from a read error. The V gene is TRBV29-1, the J gene TRBJ2-7, with 8 bases fitting TRBD1. CDR3 size: 13 residues. The germline V gene has CDR1 SQVTM and CDR2 ANQGSEA. CDR3 protein: CSPKDRAVYGQYF. The CDR3 DNA sequence: TGCAGCCCAAAGGACAGGGCGGTCTACGGGCAGTACTTC.

This clonotype was observed many times. This sequence joins TRBV3-1 and TRBJ1-2; D remains ambiguous. The length of the CDR3 is 12 residues. CDR1 and CDR2 (germline): LGHDT, YNNKEL (reference sequence). V lost 2 bases and J 1 base, leaving 2 bases between the germline ends. As DNA, the CDR3 is TGTGCCAGCAGCCAATTTAACTATGGCTACACCTTC. The encoded protein is CASSQFNYGYTF. The whole variable domain, remainder taken from reference TRBV3-1 and TRBJ1-2, is DTAVSQTPKYLVTQMGNDKSIKCEQNLGHDTMYWYKQDSKKFLKIMFSYNNKELIINETVPNRFSPKSPDKAHLNLHINSLELGDSAVYFCASSQFNYGYTFGSGTRLTVV.

This clonotype was recorded at least ten times. The J gene is TRBJ2-3, the V gene TRBV29-1; D may be TRBD2 (6 bases). Germline V gene data show CDR1 as SQVTM and CDR2 as ANQGSEA. The CDR3 runs to 13 residues. Trimming pared 4 bases from V and 0 bases from J, leaving 8 bases between. CDR3 in amino acids: CSVVGTSTDTQYF. CDR3 DNA sequence: TGCAGCGTTGTCGGGACTAGCACAGATACGCAGTATTTT.

This chain uses TRBV12-3 or TRBV12-4 with TRBJ2-2; D unclear. This CDR3 is built from 15 residues. Trimming removed 8 bases from V and 1 base from J, with 14 bases in between. DNA for the CDR3: TGTGCCAGCGCTAGACTCGAAATGAACACCGGGGAGCTGTTTTTT. Encoded protein: CASARLEMNTGELFF.

This CDR3 reads CASTRGGGLAYEQYF. DNA of the CDR3: TGTGCCAGCACCCGAGGTGGGGGTCTGGCCTACGAGCAGTACTTC. The gene calls are TRBV7-9 and TRBJ2-7; the D call may be TRBD1 or TRBD2 (5 bases each). From germline, CDR1 is SEHNR and CDR2 FQNEAQ (reference sequence). This CDR3 is built from 15 residues. V shed 7 bases and J shed 2 bases, with 18 bases lying between them. Variable domain in full (rest from reference TRBV7-9 and TRBJ2-7): DTGVSQNPRHKITKRGQNVTFRCDPISEHNRLYWYRQTLGQGPEFLTYFQNEAQLEKSRLLSDRFSAERPKGSFSTLEIQRTEQGDSAMYLCASTRGGGLAYEQYFGPGTRLTVT.

The chain recombines TRBV9 with TRBJ2-1, with 9 bases fitting TRBD2. Germline CDR1 and CDR2: SGDLS and YYNGEE. J gave up 6 bases and V 0 bases, and 7 bases lay outside the gene matches. The length of the CDR3 is 16 residues. The DNA for the CDR3 is TGTGCCAGCAGCGTAGCTAAGGCTAGCGGGGTCAATGAGCAGTTCTTC. Residues: CASSVAKASGVNEQFF.

This clonotype was found a few times. The genes are TRBV19 and TRBJ1-1, with 7 bases matching TRBD1. Germline V CDR1 and CDR2: LNHDA, SQIVND (reference sequence). CDR3 size: 14 residues. The junction had 4 bases not matched to a gene; V was cut back by 2 bases and J by 4 bases. The DNA for the CDR3 is TGTGCCAGTAGTATAACAGGGGTGGGCACTGAAGCTTTCTTT. Translated, it gives CASSITGVGTEAFF. Together with reference TRBV19 and TRBJ1-1, the CDR3 gives the full variable domain: DGGITQSPKYLFRKEGQNVTLSCEQNLNHDAMYWYRQDPGQGLRLIYYSQIVNDFQKGDIAEGYSVSREKKESFPLTVTSAQKNPTAFYLCASSITGVGTEAFFGQGTRLTVV.